One sample yielded the 8 T cell receptor beta chains listed below, sequenced in a study of technical replicates of blood from several donors. TCRdb's table, derived via immunoSEQ multiplex PCR, lists solely in-frame clones and lacks some. In the table there are around 58,000 clones, approximately 86% of which are singletons. Sequences were obtained from PBMCs. The origin of the receptors is a human donor in good health. Some clones in this sample may be carry-over from other donors' samples.

The chain combines TRBV5-4 with TRBJ1-2; no clear D gene. V was shortened by 4 bases and J by 4 bases, with 14 bases between the two germline ends. CDR1 and CDR2 from the germline V gene are SGHNT and YYREEE (reference sequence). The length of the CDR3 is 14 residues. CDR3 DNA: TGTGCCAGCAGCCCAGGACTGCAGACCTATGGCTACACCTTC. It specifies CASSPGLQTYGYTF.

This chain uses TRBV18 with TRBJ1-1; no clear D gene. V lost 0 bases and J lost 3, with 11 bases in between. The V gene's germline CDR1 is KGHSH and CDR2 LQKENI. The CDR3 runs to 15 residues. The chain's CDR3 is CASSPPTGSYTEAFF. The CDR3 bases are TGTGCCAGCTCACCACCCACCGGTAGTTACACTGAAGCTTTCTTT. Looking up the rest from reference TRBV18 and TRBJ1-1 gives the full variable domain: NAGVMQNPRHLVRRRGQEARLRCSPMKGHSHVYWYRQLPEEGLKFMVYLQKENIIDESGMPKERFSAEFPKEGPSILRIQQVVRGDSAAYFCASSPPTGSYTEAFFGQGTRLTVV.

The V call is TRBV4-3, the J call TRBJ1-2; possible D gene TRBD1, 5 bases. V gave up 0 bases and J gave up 1 base, with 9 bases separating them. From germline, CDR1 is LGHNA and CDR2 YSLEER. The CDR3 length is 15 residues. The CDR3 region has the DNA TGCGCCAGCAGCCAAGAATGGCAGGGTAACTATGGCTACACCTTC. It translates to CASSQEWQGNYGYTF.

The chain recombines TRBV7-9 with TRBJ2-7; D perhaps matches TRBD1 (5 bases). The V gene lost 6 bases and the J gene lost 1 base, with 10 bases spanning the gap. CDR3 length equals 13 residues. Germline V gives CDR1 SEHNR, CDR2 FQNEAQ (reference sequence). Here the CDR3 reads CASRPDISYEQYF. CDR3 sequence (DNA): TGTGCCAGCAGACCGGACATTTCCTACGAGCAGTACTTC.

The chain is built from TRBV10-3 and TRBJ1-6; possibly TRBD1 for D (6 bases). This CDR3 comprises 15 residues. Germline V gives CDR1 ENHRY, CDR2 SYGVKD. The germline V and J ends were trimmed by 5 bases and 6 bases, with 14 bases remaining between them. This chain's CDR3 is CAISIEGQPNSPLHF. The CDR3 DNA is TGTGCCATCAGTATAGAAGGACAGCCTAATTCACCCCTCCACTTT.

As regards this clone: Other DNA sequences in the sample encode the same CDR3. The V and J genes are TRBV18 and TRBJ2-1; 13 bases are a match to TRBD2. V was clipped by 6 bases and J by 2 bases; unmatched bases: 4. Germline values: CDR1 KGHSH, CDR2 LQKENI. The CDR3 sequence is 16 residues long. The CDR3 reads CASSPGTSGAYNEQFF. The CDR3 bases are TGTGCCAGCTCGCCAGGGACTAGCGGGGCCTACAATGAGCAGTTCTTC.

The rearrangement joins TRBV6-5 to TRBJ2-3; D possibly corresponds to TRBD1 (6 bases). CDR1 is MNHEY and CDR2 is SVGAGI in the germline V gene. The CDR3 runs 15 residues. V was trimmed by 3 bases and J by 2 bases, leaving 12 bases between them. CDR3 sequence: CASSYTGTPTDTQYF. CDR3 in DNA: TGTGCCAGCAGTTATACAGGGACCCCCACAGATACGCAGTATTTT.

The chain recombines TRBV5-4 with TRBJ1-1, with a weak D call TRBD1 (6 bases). The CDR3 consists of 14 residues. Per germline, CDR1 SGHNT and CDR2 YYREEE (reference sequence). Between the trimmed V and J ends, which lost 5 bases and 1 base, there was a span of 12 bases. The CDR3 DNA is TGTGCCAGCAGGACGGGACAACCGAACACTGAAGCTTTCTTT. It translates to CASRTGQPNTEAFF.